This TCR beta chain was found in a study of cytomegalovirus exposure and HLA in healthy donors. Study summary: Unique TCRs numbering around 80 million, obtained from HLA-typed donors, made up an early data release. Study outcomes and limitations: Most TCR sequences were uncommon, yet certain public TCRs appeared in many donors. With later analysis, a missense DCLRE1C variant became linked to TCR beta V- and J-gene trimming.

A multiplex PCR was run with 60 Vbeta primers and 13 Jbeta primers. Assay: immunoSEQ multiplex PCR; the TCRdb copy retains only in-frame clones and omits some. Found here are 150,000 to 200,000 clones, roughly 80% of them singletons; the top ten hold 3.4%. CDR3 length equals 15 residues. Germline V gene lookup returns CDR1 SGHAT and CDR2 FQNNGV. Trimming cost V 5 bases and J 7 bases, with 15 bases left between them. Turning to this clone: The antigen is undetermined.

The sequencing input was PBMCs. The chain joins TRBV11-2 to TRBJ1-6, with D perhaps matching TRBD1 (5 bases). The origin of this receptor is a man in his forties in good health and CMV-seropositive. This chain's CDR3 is CASSNELGGNSPLHF. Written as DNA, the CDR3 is TGTGCCAGCAGCAACGAACTCGGGGGGAATTCACCCCTCCACTTT. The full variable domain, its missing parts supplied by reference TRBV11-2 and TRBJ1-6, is EAGVAQSPRYKIIEKRQSVAFWCNPISGHATLYWYQQILGQGPKLLIQFQNNGVVDDSQLPKDRFSAERLKGVDSTLKIQPAKLEDSAVYLCASSNELGGNSPLHFGNGTRLTVT.